The rows below give T cell receptor beta chains drawn from one sample of a study of blood T cell repertoires in COVID-19. Clones were sequenced by immunoSEQ multiplex PCR, and TCRdb holds only the in-frame ones, with some missing. The sample lists fewer than 40,000 clones, about 88% seen once, with roughly 30% in the top ten. The sample was peripheral blood. The origin of the receptors is a man in his sixties or seventies with active COVID-19. Each CDR3 is given with its conserved first and last residue. D genes are given only for firm matches. Some rows mark clone size as missing; the rest say once, few, many or name a class of expanded clone.

D | J | V | size | CDR3 | DNA
TRBD2 | TRBJ2-2 | TRBV27 | . | CASYLAGGVANTGELFF | TGTGCCAGCTATCTAGCGGGGGGGGTCGCGAACACCGGGGAGCTGTTTTTT
. | TRBJ1-1 | TRBV10-3 | . | CATRGGNTEAFF | TGTGCCACTCGGGGGGGTAACACTGAAGCTTTCTTT
. | TRBJ2-5 | TRBV19 | once | CASSLGSGAQETQYF | TGTGCCAGTAGCTTAGGCTCGGGAGCACAAGAGACCCAGTACTTC
TRBD2 | TRBJ2-3 | TRBV5-1 | . | CASSWGGGADTQYF | TGCGCCAGCAGCTGGGGCGGGGGGGCCGATACGCAGTATTTT
. | TRBJ1-2 | TRBV7-2 | . | CASSFGVNYGYTF | TGTGCCAGCAGCTTCGGGGTTAACTATGGCTACACCTTC
TRBD1 | TRBJ1-5 | TRBV7-3 | . | CASRYDRASNQPQHF | TGTGCCAGCAGGTACGACAGGGCTAGCAATCAGCCCCAGCATTTT
. | TRBJ2-3 | TRBV29-1 | . | CSVKEGDTQYF | TGCAGCGTCAAGGAGGGAGATACGCAGTATTTT
TRBD1 | TRBJ2-7 | TRBV4-1 | . | CASSQAGGREQYF | TGCGCCAGCAGCCAAGCAGGGGGCAGAGAGCAGTACTTC
TRBD1 | TRBJ1-1 | TRBV7-9 | . | CASSFSGTVNTEAFF | TGTGCCAGCAGCTTTTCCGGGACAGTGAACACTGAAGCTTTCTTT
TRBD2 | TRBJ2-1 | TRBV19 | . | CASSMGGLASGSNQFF | TGTGCCAGTAGTATGGGGGGGTTGGCTAGCGGGAGCAATCAGTTCTTC
. | TRBJ1-4 | TRBV29-1 | . | CSVDLQQNEKLFF | TGCAGCGTTGATCTACAGCAGAATGAAAAACTGTTTTTT
TRBD2 | TRBJ2-7 | TRBV7-9 | . | CASSLTSGSYEQYF | TGTGCCAGCAGCCTTACTAGCGGGAGCTACGAGCAGTACTTC
. | TRBJ1-5 | TRBV7-2 | . | CASSFGQGIRQPQHF | TGTGCCAGCAGCTTCGGGCAGGGAATAAGGCAGCCCCAGCATTTT
. | TRBJ2-1 | TRBV30 | once | CAWSDAGVQDEQFF | TGTGCCTGGAGTGACGCAGGGGTCCAGGATGAGCAGTTCTTC
TRBD1 | TRBJ2-3 | TRBV29-1 | once | CSVDPGQTTDTQYF | TGCAGCGTTGATCCGGGACAGACCACAGATACGCAGTATTTT
. | TRBJ2-7 | TRBV29-1 | . | CSARGGGRYEQYF | TGCAGCGCACGGGGAGGGGGGCGCTACGAGCAGTACTTC
TRBD2 | TRBJ2-3 | TRBV29-1 | . | CSVAQLAGADTQYF | TGCAGCGTGGCCCAACTAGCGGGAGCAGATACGCAGTATTTT
. | TRBJ2-7 | TRBV11-3 | . | CASSLRSGLSSEQYF | TGTGCCAGCAGCTTGAGGTCAGGGCTCTCCAGCGAGCAGTACTTC
. | TRBJ2-2 | TRBV4-3 | . | CASSPSLRHMPGELFF | TGCGCCAGCAGCCCCTCGCTGCGACATATGCCCGGGGAGCTGTTTTTT
TRBD1 | TRBJ1-1 | TRBV11-2 | . | CASSDGTGRMVAFF | TGTGCCAGCAGCGATGGGACAGGGAGAATGGTGGCTTTCTTT
. | TRBJ2-5 | TRBV20-1 | . | CSARAPGTQYF | TGCAGTGCTAGGGCCCCGGGGACCCAGTACTTC
. | TRBJ1-2 | TRBV28 | . | CASSSTGYGYTF | TGTGCCAGCAGTTCGACAGGCTATGGCTACACCTTC
TRBD2 | TRBJ2-7 | TRBV6-5 | . | CASRQTSGNIYEQYF | TGTGCCAGCAGACAGACTAGCGGGAACATTTACGAGCAGTACTTC
. | TRBJ2-7 | TRBV7-9 | few | CASSLGSPKQYF | TGTGCCAGCAGCCTCGGGAGCCCCAAGCAGTACTTC
TRBD1 | TRBJ2-7 | TRBV18 | . | CASSPRDSSYEQYF | TGTGCCAGCTCACCACGGGACAGCTCCTACGAGCAGTACTTC
. | TRBJ2-5 | TRBV11-2 | . | CASSVDTSLTQYF | TGTGCCAGCAGCGTTGACACTTCCCTGACCCAGTACTTC
. | TRBJ2-2 | TRBV2 | few | CASSAVLGAGELFF | TGTGCCAGCAGTGCGGTCCTAGGGGCCGGGGAGCTGTTTTTT
. | TRBJ2-4 | TRBV19 | . | CASSIGLGQAKNIQYF | TGTGCCAGTAGTATTGGTTTGGGACAAGCCAAAAACATTCAGTACTTC
. | TRBJ2-3 | TRBV2 | . | CASSDDRRQLSYTQYF | TGTGCCAGCAGTGACGACAGAAGACAGCTCAGCTATACGCAGTATTTT
. | TRBJ2-7 | TRBV25-1 | . | CASTPPGHYEQYF | TGTGCCAGCACGCCTCCGGGACACTACGAGCAGTACTTC
TRBD2 | TRBJ2-3 | TRBV11-3 | . | CASSFSGGFTQYF | TGTGCCAGCAGCTTTTCGGGAGGGTTTACGCAGTATTTT
. | TRBJ2-5 | TRBV18 | few | CASSPPSRQRETQYF | TGTGCCAGCTCACCACCCTCCCGACAGAGGGAGACCCAGTACTTC
TRBD2 | TRBJ2-3 | TRBV18 | . | CASSPLKLAGSTDTQYF | TGTGCCAGCTCACCGTTAAAACTAGCGGGTAGCACAGATACGCAGTATTTT
TRBD1 | TRBJ1-3 | TRBV18 | . | CASSPWGQGGNTIYF | TGTGCCAGCTCACCATGGGGACAGGGCGGAAACACCATATATTTT